These T cell receptor beta chains were read from a single sample in a study of CD8 T cells in ankylosing spondylitis. TCRdb used MiXCR to reprocess the 5' RACE reads, holding one entry per CDR3 protein. The data show 200,000 to 300,000 distinct CDR3 sequences, roughly 10% seen once. Source material: blood, either unsorted or a sorted T cell fraction (not recorded which). These receptors were taken from a male donor with ankylosing spondylitis or in good health (not recorded which). CDR3s include the opening cysteine and the closing phenylalanine or tryptophan. A D gene is named only where the DNA matches it firmly. Where a row states a size, it is once, few, many or the class of an expanded clone; other rows omit it.

size,J,length,D,V,CDR3,DNA
many,TRBJ1-3,13,NA,TRBV12-3/TRBV12-4,CASPPRSGNTIYF,TGTGCCAGCCCCCCGAGGTCTGGAAACACCATATATTTT
many,TRBJ1-4,15,NA,TRBV3-1,CASSPLRGADEKLFF,TGTGCCAGCAGCCCCCTGAGGGGCGCTGATGAAAAACTGTTTTTT
NA,TRBJ2-5,13,TRBD2,TRBV10-3,CAISSTGGETQYF,TGTGCCATCAGTTCCACGGGAGGTGAGACCCAGTACTTC
few,TRBJ2-1,14,NA,TRBV6-1,CASSPAHQGNEQFF,TGTGCCAGCAGTCCAGCACATCAGGGCAATGAGCAGTTCTTC
NA,TRBJ1-5,14,TRBD1,TRBV7-9,CASSLEQGDQPQHF,TGTGCCAGCAGCTTAGAACAGGGGGATCAGCCCCAGCATTTT
few,TRBJ2-5,17,NA,TRBV7-2,CASSLRPGGSVGETQYF,TGTGCCAGCAGCTTAAGGCCAGGCGGTTCCGTGGGGGAGACCCAGTACTTC
NA,TRBJ2-7,15,TRBD1,TRBV5-1,CASSLATTGGYEQYF,TGCGCCAGCAGCTTGGCTACGACAGGGGGCTACGAGCAGTACTTC
NA,TRBJ2-5,16,TRBD2,TRBV27,CASTPYSGGAKETQYF,TGTGCCAGCACTCCTTATAGCGGGGGGGCTAAAGAGACCCAGTACTTC
many,TRBJ1-3,17,TRBD1,TRBV4-1,CASKPREQGAIGNTIYF,TGCGCCAGCAAGCCAAGAGAACAGGGGGCGATCGGAAACACCATATATTTT
many,TRBJ2-7,15,NA,TRBV5-1,CASSLQETSWDEQYF,TGCGCCAGCAGCTTGCAGGAGACCTCTTGGGACGAGCAGTACTTC
many,TRBJ2-7,13,NA,TRBV27,CASGGQGSYEQYF,TGTGCCAGCGGTGGTCAGGGCAGCTACGAGCAGTACTTC
NA,TRBJ2-5,15,NA,TRBV2,CASLASGLWGETQYF,TGTGCCAGTCTTGCATCGGGACTCTGGGGGGAGACCCAGTACTTC
few,TRBJ2-1,15,TRBD1,TRBV5-6,CASSSAGGAYNEQFF,TGTGCCAGCAGCTCCGCAGGGGGCGCCTACAATGAGCAGTTCTTC
once,TRBJ2-1,16,NA,TRBV4-1,CASSSRGPSSYNGQFF,TGCGCCAGCAGCTCTCGTGGGCCCTCGTCCTACAATGGGCAGTTCTTC
few,TRBJ1-3,16,NA,TRBV5-1,CASSPGTELWGNTIYF,TGCGCCAGCAGCCCGGGGACTGAGCTCTGGGGGAACACCATATATTTT
NA,TRBJ2-1,11,NA,TRBV7-2,CASSLYSEQFF,TGTGCCAGCAGCTTGTACAGTGAGCAGTTCTTC